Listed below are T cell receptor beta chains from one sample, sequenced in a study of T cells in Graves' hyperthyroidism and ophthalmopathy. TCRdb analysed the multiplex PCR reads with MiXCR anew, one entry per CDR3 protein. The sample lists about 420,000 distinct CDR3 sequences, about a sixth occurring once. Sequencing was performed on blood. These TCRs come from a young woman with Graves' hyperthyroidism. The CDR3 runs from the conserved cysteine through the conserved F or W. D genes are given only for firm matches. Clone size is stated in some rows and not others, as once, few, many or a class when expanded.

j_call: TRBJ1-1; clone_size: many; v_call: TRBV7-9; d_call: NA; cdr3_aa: CASNPPGSNTEAFF; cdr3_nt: TGTGCCAGCAACCCACCAGGCTCGAACACTGAAGCTTTCTTT
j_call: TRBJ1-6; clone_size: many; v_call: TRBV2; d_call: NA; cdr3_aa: CASMGGSPLHF; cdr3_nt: TGTGCCAGCATGGGTGGATCACCCCTCCACTTT
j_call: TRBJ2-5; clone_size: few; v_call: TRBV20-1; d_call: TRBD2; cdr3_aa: CSARDPGASGGGETQYF; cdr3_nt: TGCAGTGCTAGAGATCCTGGGGCTAGCGGGGGGGGAGAGACCCAGTACTTC
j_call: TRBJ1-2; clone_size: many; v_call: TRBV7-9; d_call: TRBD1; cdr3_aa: CASSLAGDRGHGYTF; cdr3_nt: TGTGCCAGCAGCTTAGCGGGGGACAGGGGGCACGGCTACACCTTC
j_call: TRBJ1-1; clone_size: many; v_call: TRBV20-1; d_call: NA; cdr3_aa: CSASTGGDTEAFF; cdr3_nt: TGCAGTGCTAGTACTGGGGGTGACACTGAAGCTTTCTTT
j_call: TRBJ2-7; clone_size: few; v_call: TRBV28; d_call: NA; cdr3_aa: CASSSGARGEQYF; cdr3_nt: TGTGCCAGCAGTTCCGGAGCGAGGGGCGAGCAGTACTTC
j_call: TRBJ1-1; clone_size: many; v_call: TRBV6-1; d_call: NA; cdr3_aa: CASSLRVGNTEAFF; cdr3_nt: TGTGCCAGCAGCCTCAGGGTGGGGAACACTGAAGCTTTCTTT
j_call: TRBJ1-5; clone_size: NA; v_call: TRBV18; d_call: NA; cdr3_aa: CASSPKAGDSNQPQHF; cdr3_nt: TGTGCCAGCTCACCAAAAGCAGGGGATAGCAATCAGCCCCAGCATTTT
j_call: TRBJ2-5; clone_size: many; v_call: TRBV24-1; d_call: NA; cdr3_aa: CATLHNPQETQYF; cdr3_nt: TGTGCCACCCTCCATAACCCACAAGAGACCCAGTACTTC
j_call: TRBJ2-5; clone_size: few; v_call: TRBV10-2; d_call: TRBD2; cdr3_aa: CASSVLAGEQETQYF; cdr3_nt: TGCGCCAGCAGTGTCCTAGCGGGAGAACAAGAGACCCAGTACTTC